The next 20 T cell receptor beta chains were all read from a single sample in a study of cytomegalovirus exposure and HLA in healthy donors. It was with 60 Vbeta and 13 Jbeta primers that the PCR ran. Assay: immunoSEQ multiplex PCR; the TCRdb copy retains only in-frame clones and omits some. The sample contains 93,000 or so clones, around 66% of which appear only once. Sequenced sample: PBMCs. Source of these receptors: a woman aged 45 to 65 in good health and CMV-seronegative.

The V and J genes are TRBV7-9 and TRBJ1-1; perhaps TRBD1 as D (5 bases). This CDR3 comprises 12 residues. The ends were cut back, 1 base at V and 10 bases at J, with 10 bases in the middle. Germline lookup yields CDR1 SEHNR and CDR2 FQNEAQ (reference sequence). The DNA of the CDR3 is TGTGCCAGCAGCTTAGGCAGGGAGGCAGCTTTCTTT. It is translated as CASSLGREAAFF.

The chain uses TRBV6-6 and TRBJ1-2; D ambiguous. The germline V gene encodes CDR1 MNHNY and CDR2 SVGAGI (reference sequence). This CDR3 is 13 amino acids long. With 7 bases removed from V and 8 bases from J, the gap between germline ends came to 17 bases. The CDR3 DNA is TGTGCCAGCAATCGCATTGGAGGGCAAGGCTACACCTTC. This translates into CASNRIGGQGYTF.

This clone was found a few times. This chain links TRBV4-1 with TRBJ2-5; 8 bases line up with TRBD1. J gave up 3 bases and V 1 base, and 4 bases lay outside the gene matches. CDR1 and CDR2 (germline): MGHRA, YSYEKL. The CDR3 is 15 amino acids. CDR3 protein: CASSQADRGEETQYF. In DNA form, the CDR3 reads TGCGCCAGCAGCCAAGCCGACAGGGGAGAAGAGACCCAGTACTTC.

This clone was seen only a few times. The chain carries TRBV5-5 and TRBJ2-1; TRBD2 matches at 9 bases. J lost 4 bases, V lost 0 bases, and 8 bases had no gene match. The germline CDR1 and CDR2 sequences are SGHKS and YYEKEE (reference sequence). The CDR3 is made up of 17 amino acids. CDR3 nucleotide sequence: TGTGCCAGCAGCTTGGTTGCGGGCGGGGGGGCGTACAATGAGCAGTTCTTC. This sequence encodes CASSLVAGGGAYNEQFF.

This clone was seen more than once but under ten times. In DNA, the CDR3 is TGTGCCAGTAGGAAGGACAGTTATTCACCCCTCCACTTT. Its translation is CASRKDSYSPLHF. The chain couples TRBV19 to TRBJ1-6, with D perhaps TRBD1 (6 bases). CDR3 size: 13 residues. Germline loops: CDR1 LNHDA, CDR2 SQIVND (reference sequence). The V and J ends lost 6 bases and 8 bases respectively, with 11 bases between them.

The chain carries TRBV29-1 and TRBJ2-1, with D tentatively TRBD2 (5 bases). V lost 6 bases, J lost 5 bases, and 17 bases lay in between. The CDR3 is 14 amino acids. The germline V gene encodes CDR1 SQVTM and CDR2 ANQGSEA. This CDR3 reads CSVGPASHNNEQFF. The CDR3, as DNA: TGCAGCGTGGGCCCTGCTAGCCACAACAATGAGCAGTTCTTC.

This clone was observed a handful of times. The chain is built from TRBV4-1 and TRBJ2-5, with 7 bases matching TRBD2. V trimming: 1 base; J trimming: 4 bases; junction bases outside the gene matches: 9. This CDR3 is built from 16 residues. Germline V gene sequence: CDR1 MGHRA, CDR2 YSYEKL. The CDR3 here is CASSQGTLGEGETQYF. The CDR3 DNA reads as TGCGCCAGCAGCCAAGGAACTTTGGGGGAGGGAGAGACCCAGTACTTC.

This clone occurred a few times. This sequence joins TRBV5-5 and TRBJ1-5; no definite D call. The V end lost 4 bases, the J end lost 4 bases, and 3 bases lay between the germline ends. There are 11 residues in the CDR3. Germline V gives CDR1 SGHKS, CDR2 YYEKEE (reference sequence). CDR3 bases: TGTGCCAGCAGCCCGAATCAGCCCCAGCATTTT. Encoded protein: CASSPNQPQHF.

This clone came up a few times. This chain uses TRBV7-9 with TRBJ2-1; D call uncertain. V shed 6 bases and J shed 1 base, with 19 bases lying between them. Germline CDR1 SEHNR, CDR2 FQNEAQ (reference sequence). The CDR3 is made up of 17 amino acids. CDR3 nucleotide sequence: TGTGCCAGCAGAAAACCAATAGCCCTTAGATCCTACAATGAGCAGTTCTTC. Translated: CASRKPIALRSYNEQFF.

The J gene is TRBJ2-7, the V gene TRBV7-8; 11 bases are a match to TRBD1. Germline V gives CDR1 SGHVS, CDR2 FQNEAQ. CDR3 size: 14 residues. The V and J ends lost 5 bases and 6 bases, in that order; junction bases with no gene match: 6. The chain's CDR3 is CASSKRTGGFEQYF. The CDR3 DNA reads as TGTGCCAGCAGCAAAAGGACAGGGGGCTTCGAGCAGTACTTC.

The genes are TRBV10-3 and TRBJ2-1; 12 bases line up with TRBD2. CDR1 and CDR2 (germline): ENHRY, SYGVKD. This CDR3 has 12 residues. CDR3 residues: CAIGLAGSEQFF. The CDR3 region has the DNA TGTGCGATCGGACTAGCGGGGAGTGAGCAGTTCTTC.

The chain recombines TRBV4-2 with TRBJ1-1; perhaps TRBD1 as D (6 bases). The CDR3 extends over 14 amino acids. The germline V gene has CDR1 LGHNA and CDR2 YNFKEQ. The V end was cut by 3 bases, the J end by 4 bases, with 12 bases between. For the CDR3, the DNA is TGTGCCAGCAGCCAGCCTCAACAGGGCACTGAAGCTTTCTTT. Translation: CASSQPQQGTEAFF.

The V call is TRBV4-1, the J call TRBJ2-5; 8 bases are a match to TRBD2. Matching the DNA end better, TRBJ2-7 makes the J call doubtful. CDR3 length: 15 residues. Germline CDR1 and CDR2: MGHRA and YSYEKL. In nucleotides, the CDR3 is TGCGCCAGCAGCCAAGAGAGTACGGGAGGGTACGAGCAGTACTTC. Translation: CASSQESTGGYEQYF.

This clone was counted a single time. The V call is TRBV7-3, the J call TRBJ2-3, with D perhaps TRBD1 (6 bases). CDR1 is SGHTA, CDR2 FQGTGA, per germline. This CDR3 has 15 residues. V was trimmed by 5 bases and J by 4 bases, leaving 16 bases between them. The CDR3 spells CASSVQGLGSDTQYF. The CDR3, as DNA: TGTGCCAGCAGCGTACAGGGTCTAGGGTCAGATACGCAGTATTTT.

CDR3 amino acids: CASSGGQGAYNEQFF. DNA of the CDR3: TGCGCCAGCAGCGGGGGCCAGGGGGCCTACAATGAGCAGTTCTTC. The genes are TRBV5-1 and TRBJ2-1, with TRBD1 matching over 7 bases. CDR3 length equals 15 residues. The germline V gene has CDR1 SGHRS and CDR2 YFSETQ. The ends lost 4 bases at V and 2 bases at J; junction bases unmatched: 6.

V gene TRBV28 combines with J gene TRBJ1-6; D gene ambiguous. Germline V gives CDR1 MDHEN, CDR2 SYDVKM. V lost 7 bases and J 8 bases, leaving 9 bases between the germline ends. The CDR3 is 12 residues long. The CDR3 DNA is TGTGCCAGCATGGCCTTGGATTCACCCCTCCACTTT. Its translation is CASMALDSPLHF.

The chain couples TRBV29-1 to TRBJ1-2, with TRBD1 matching over 7 bases. CDR1 is SQVTM and CDR2 is ANQGSEA in the germline V gene. There are 12 residues in the CDR3. V gave up 7 bases and J gave up 4 bases; unmatched junction bases: 6. Here the CDR3 DNA reads TGCAGCGGACAGGGTCCCACCTATGGCTACACCTTC. Translation: CSGQGPTYGYTF.

V gene TRBV5-1 combines with J gene TRBJ1-6; D is ambiguous. The CDR3 runs to 15 residues. V shed 0 bases and J shed 4 bases, with 8 bases lying between them. CDR1 is SGHRS, CDR2 YFSETQ, per germline. In DNA, the CDR3 is TGCGCCAGCAGCTTGGGTCCGGGGTATAATTCACCCCTCCACTTT. Residues: CASSLGPGYNSPLHF.

The chain couples TRBV5-4 to TRBJ2-2, with 7 bases that match TRBD2. The germline V gene encodes CDR1 SGHNT and CDR2 YYREEE (reference sequence). The CDR3 is made up of 16 amino acids. The trim removed 1 base at V and 3 bases at J, leaving 6 bases unmatched. CDR3 amino acids: CASSLTGTTYTGELFF. The CDR3 DNA sequence: TGTGCCAGCAGCTTGACCGGGACTACTTACACCGGGGAGCTGTTTTTT.

The chain links TRBV10-3 to TRBJ2-7, with a weak D call TRBD2 (6 bases). Germline CDR1 is ENHRY and CDR2 is SYGVKD. Trimming pared 5 bases from V and 0 bases from J, leaving 8 bases between. The CDR3 runs to 13 residues. CDR3 in amino acids: CAISTGSSYEQYF. In DNA form, the CDR3 reads TGTGCCATCAGTACCGGGAGCTCCTACGAGCAGTACTTC.